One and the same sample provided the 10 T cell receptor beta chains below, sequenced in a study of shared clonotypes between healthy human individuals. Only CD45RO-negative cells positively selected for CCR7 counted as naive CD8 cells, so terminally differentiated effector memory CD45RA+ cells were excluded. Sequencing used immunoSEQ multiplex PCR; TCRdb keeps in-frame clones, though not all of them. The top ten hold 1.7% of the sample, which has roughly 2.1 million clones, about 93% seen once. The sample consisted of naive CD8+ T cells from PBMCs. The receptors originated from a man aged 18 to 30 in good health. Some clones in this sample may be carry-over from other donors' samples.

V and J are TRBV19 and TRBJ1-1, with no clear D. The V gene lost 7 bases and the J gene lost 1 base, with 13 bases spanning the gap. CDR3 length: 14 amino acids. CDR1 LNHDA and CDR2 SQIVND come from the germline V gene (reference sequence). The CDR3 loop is CASTLGWTNTEAFF. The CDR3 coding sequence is TGTGCCAGTACCCTCGGGTGGACGAACACTGAAGCTTTCTTT.

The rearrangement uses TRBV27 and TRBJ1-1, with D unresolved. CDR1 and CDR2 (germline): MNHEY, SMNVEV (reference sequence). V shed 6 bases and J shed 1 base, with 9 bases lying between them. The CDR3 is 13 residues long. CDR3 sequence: CASRNDGNTEAFF. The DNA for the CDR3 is TGTGCCAGCAGGAACGACGGGAACACTGAAGCTTTCTTT.

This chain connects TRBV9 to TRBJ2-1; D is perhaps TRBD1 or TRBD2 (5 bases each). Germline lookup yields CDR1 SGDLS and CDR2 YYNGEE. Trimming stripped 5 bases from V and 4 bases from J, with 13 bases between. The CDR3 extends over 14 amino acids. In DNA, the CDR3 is TGTGCCAGCAGTGGAAGGGGAGTGTACAATGAGCAGTTCTTC. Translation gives CASSGRGVYNEQFF.

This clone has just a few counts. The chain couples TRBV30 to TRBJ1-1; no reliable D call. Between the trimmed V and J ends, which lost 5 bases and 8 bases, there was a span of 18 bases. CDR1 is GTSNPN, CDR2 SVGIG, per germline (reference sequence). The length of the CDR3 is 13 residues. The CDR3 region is CAWDRSGPVEAFF. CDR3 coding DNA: TGTGCCTGGGACCGGAGTGGGCCTGTGGAAGCTTTCTTT.

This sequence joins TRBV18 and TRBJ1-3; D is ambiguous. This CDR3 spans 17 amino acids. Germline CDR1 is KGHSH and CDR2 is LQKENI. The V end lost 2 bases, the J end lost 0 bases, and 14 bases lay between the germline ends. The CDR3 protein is CASSPEPAPSSGNTIYF. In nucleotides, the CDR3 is TGTGCCAGCTCACCAGAACCCGCCCCATCCTCTGGAAACACCATATATTTT.

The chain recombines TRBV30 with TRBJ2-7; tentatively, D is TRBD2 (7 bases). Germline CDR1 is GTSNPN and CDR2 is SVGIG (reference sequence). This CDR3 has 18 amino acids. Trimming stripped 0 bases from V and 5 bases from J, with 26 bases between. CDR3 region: CAWSVRGASLWSLHEQYF. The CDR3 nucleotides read TGTGCCTGGAGTGTACGGGGGGCCTCCCTCTGGTCTCTCCACGAGCAGTACTTC. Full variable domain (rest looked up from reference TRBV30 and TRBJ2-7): SQTIHQWPATLVQPVGSPLSLECTVEGTSNPNLYWYRQAAGRGLQLLFYSVGIGQISSEVPQNLSASRPQDRQFILSSKKLLLSDSGFYLCAWSVRGASLWSLHEQYFGPGTRLTVT.

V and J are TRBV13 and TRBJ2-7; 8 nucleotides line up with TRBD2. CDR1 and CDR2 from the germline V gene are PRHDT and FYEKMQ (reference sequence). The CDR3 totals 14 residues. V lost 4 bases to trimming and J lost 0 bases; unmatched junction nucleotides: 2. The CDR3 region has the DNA TGTGCCAGCAGCTACGGGACTAGCTCCTACGAGCAGTACTTC. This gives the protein CASSYGTSSYEQYF.

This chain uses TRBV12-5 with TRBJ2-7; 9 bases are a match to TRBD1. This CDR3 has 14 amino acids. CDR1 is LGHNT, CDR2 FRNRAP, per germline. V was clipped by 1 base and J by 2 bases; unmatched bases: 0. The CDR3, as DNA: TGTGCTAGTGGTTTGGGGACAGGGGCCTACGAGCAGTACTTC. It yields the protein CASGLGTGAYEQYF.

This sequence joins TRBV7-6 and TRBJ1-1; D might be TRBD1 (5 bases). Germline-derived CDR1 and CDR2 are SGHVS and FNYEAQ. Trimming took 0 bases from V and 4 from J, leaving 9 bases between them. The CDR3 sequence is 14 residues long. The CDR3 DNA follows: TGTGCCAGCAGCTTAGCGCCGGGGGTCACTGAAGCTTTCTTT. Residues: CASSLAPGVTEAFF.

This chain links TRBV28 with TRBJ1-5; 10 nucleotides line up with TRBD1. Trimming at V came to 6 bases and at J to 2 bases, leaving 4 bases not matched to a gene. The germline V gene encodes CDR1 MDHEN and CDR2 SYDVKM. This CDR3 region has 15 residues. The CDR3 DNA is TGTGCCAGCAGGGGACAGGGGTTGGGCAATCAGCCCCAGCATTTT. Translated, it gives CASRGQGLGNQPQHF.